What follows are 5 T cell receptor beta chains derived from one specimen sequenced in a study of CXCR3-negative and CXCR3-positive naive CD8 T cells. Their antigen targets remain unknown. Points from the study as a whole: CXCR3-negative naive cells had less hydrophobic TRB CDR3s than did CXCR3-positive naive cells.

Carrying UMI labels, the TRB cDNA libraries were prepared through 5' RACE. TCRdb reprocessed the 5' RACE reads and keeps a single row for each CDR3 protein, giving no DNA. Its table lists approximately 59,000 distinct CDR3 sequences. The specimen was naive CXCR3+ CD8+ T cells from blood. As to subset: CD45RO-CCR7+CD27+CD95- naive CD8+ T cells expressing CXCR3 (TNR3+). The receptors stem from a human donor in good health. Some clones in this sample may be carry-over from other donors' samples.

The chain uses TRBV29-1 and TRBJ1-2. In germline, CDR1 is SQVTM, CDR2 ANQGSEA. The CDR3 has 11 residues. This CDR3 is CSADWGEGYTF.

The chain uses TRBV7-9 and TRBJ1-1. The V gene's germline CDR1 is SEHNR and CDR2 FQNEAQ (reference sequence). The CDR3 totals 15 residues. CDR3 in amino acids: CASSLLSSMNTEAFF. The full variable domain, in which reference TRBV7-9 and TRBJ1-1 provide the parts outside the CDR3, is DTGVSQNPRHKITKRGQNVTFRCDPISEHNRLYWYRQTLGQGPEFLTYFQNEAQLEKSRLLSDRFSAERPKGSFSTLEIQRTEQGDSAMYLCASSLLSSMNTEAFFGQGTRLTVV.

The V and J genes are TRBV18 and TRBJ2-2. The CDR3 sequence is 16 residues long. Germline CDR1 reads KGHSH; CDR2 reads LQKENI. The CDR3 sequence is CASSPSVDSNTGELFF.

The chain employs TRBV25-1 and TRBJ1-1. Germline CDR1 reads MGHDK; CDR2 reads SYGVNS. The CDR3 has 15 residues. CDR3: CASSEWEGPRTEAFF.

This CDR3 reads CASSPATRSEQFF. V and J are TRBV18 and TRBJ2-1. Germline V gene data show CDR1 as KGHSH and CDR2 as LQKENI. The CDR3 spans 13 residues.